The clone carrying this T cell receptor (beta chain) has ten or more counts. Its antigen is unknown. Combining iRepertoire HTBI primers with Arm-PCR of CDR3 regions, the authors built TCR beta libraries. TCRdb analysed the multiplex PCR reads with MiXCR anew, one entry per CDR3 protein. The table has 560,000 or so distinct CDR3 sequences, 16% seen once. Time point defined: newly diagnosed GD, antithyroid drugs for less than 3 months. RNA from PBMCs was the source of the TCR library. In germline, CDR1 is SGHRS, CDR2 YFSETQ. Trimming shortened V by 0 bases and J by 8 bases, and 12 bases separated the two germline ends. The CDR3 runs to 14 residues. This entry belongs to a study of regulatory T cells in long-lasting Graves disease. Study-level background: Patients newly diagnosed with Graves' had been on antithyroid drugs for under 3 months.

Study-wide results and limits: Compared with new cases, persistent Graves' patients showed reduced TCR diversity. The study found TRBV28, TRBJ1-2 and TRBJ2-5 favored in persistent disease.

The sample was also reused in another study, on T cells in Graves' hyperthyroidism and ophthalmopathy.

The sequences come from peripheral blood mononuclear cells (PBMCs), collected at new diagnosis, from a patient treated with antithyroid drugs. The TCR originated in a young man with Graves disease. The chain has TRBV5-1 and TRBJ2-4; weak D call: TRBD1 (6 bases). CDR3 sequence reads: CASSLGSPGDIQYF. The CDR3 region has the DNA TGCGCCAGCAGCTTGGGGTCTCCAGGGGACATTCAGTACTTC.